Listed below are T cell receptor beta chains from one sample, sequenced in a study of blood T cells in healthy people across ages. MiXCR was run by TCRdb on the 5' RACE reads, yielding one entry per CDR3 protein. The data contain 1,300,000 or so distinct CDR3 sequences, roughly 64% of them singletons. Sequences were obtained from blood. The receptors here all came from a man between 18 and 35 years old in good health. Each CDR3 is given with its conserved first and last residue.

>TRBV6-2/TRBV6-3
CASETADTGDNQPQHF
>TRBV20-1
CSARAGGGPEEQYF
>TRBV11-2
CASIYKGAGGPSEQYF
>TRBV4-2
CASSQSLETILYF
>TRBV4-1
CANSQAPSGTPDTQYF
>TRBV5-5
CASSLAPDNYGYTF
>TRBV10-1
CASTAQTRYTF
>TRBV7-9
CASSFADRNNEQFF
>TRBV20-1
CSAPLGGGLSYEQYF
>TRBV14
CASSQDARYNSPLHF